The 26 T cell receptor beta chains presented below share a single source sample, sequenced in a study of T cells in Graves' hyperthyroidism and ophthalmopathy. RNA transcripts served as the template for amplifying TCR beta CDR3 regions. Using the HTBI primer set, a first-round RT-PCR was run on the TCR CDR3. A single record per CDR3 protein comes from TCRdb applying MiXCR to the multiplex PCR reads. Of roughly 300,000 distinct CDR3 sequences listed, approximately 18% are singletons. The sequenced sample consisted of blood. These receptors originate from a woman aged 50 to 65 with Graves' hyperthyroidism.

Points on this clonotype: One base away lies a much larger clone, so this may be a sequencing read error. J is TRBJ2-7 and V is TRBV6-2 or TRBV6-3; TRBD2 might be the D (5 bases). The CDR3 is 14 residues long. V was trimmed by 4 bases and J by 2 bases, leaving 12 bases between them. Germline values: CDR1 MNHEY, CDR2 SVGEGT. Written as DNA, the CDR3 is TGTGCCAGCAGTTCAGGCAGAGGGACCTACGAGCAGTACTTC. Translated: CASSSGRGTYEQYF.

This chain links TRBV19 with TRBJ1-1, with D perhaps matching TRBD1 (6 bases). Trimming took off 4 bases at V and 1 base at J, with 13 bases between the two ends. CDR1 LNHDA and CDR2 SQIVND come from the germline V gene (reference sequence). This CDR3 contains 15 residues. This CDR3 reads CASSTEQGGNTEAFF. The CDR3, as DNA: TGTGCCAGTAGTACAGAACAGGGTGGGAACACTGAAGCTTTCTTT.

The chain combines TRBV28 with TRBJ2-2, with TRBD1 as a possible D gene (5 bases). CDR1 is MDHEN, CDR2 SYDVKM, per germline. V was pared by 10 bases and J by 1 base, with 10 bases between. The CDR3 has 13 residues. This CDR3 reads CATATENTGELFF. The CDR3, as DNA: TGTGCCACCGCGACAGAGAACACCGGGGAGCTGTTTTTT.

The chain recombines TRBV5-4 with TRBJ1-5; 8 bases fit TRBD1. The ends lost 2 bases at V and 6 bases at J; junction bases unmatched: 7. The germline V gene has CDR1 SGHNT and CDR2 YYREEE (reference sequence). This CDR3 has 15 amino acids. DNA of the CDR3: TGTGCCAGCAGCTTTGACAGGGGCGCGGCTCAGCCCCAGCATTTT. Translating it yields CASSFDRGAAQPQHF.

At least ten counts were recorded for this clonotype. The rearrangement joins TRBV11-2 to TRBJ1-2, with D unresolved. There are 12 residues in the CDR3. Germline V lookup: CDR1 SGHAT, CDR2 FQNNGV. The CDR3 protein is CAVSHGDYGYTF. CDR3 in DNA: TGTGCTGTGAGTCACGGGGACTATGGCTACACCTTC. The whole variable domain, filled in from reference TRBV11-2 and TRBJ1-2, reads EAGVAQSPRYKIIEKRQSVAFWCNPISGHATLYWYQQILGQGPKLLIQFQNNGVVDDSQLPKDRFSAERLKGVDSTLKIQPAKLEDSAVYLCAVSHGDYGYTFGSGTRLTVV.

The sample holds many counts of this clonotype. The chain combines TRBV20-1 with TRBJ2-1, with unresolved D. Germline V gene data show CDR1 as DFQATT and CDR2 as SNEGSKA (reference sequence). V was pared by 6 bases and J by 8 bases, with 20 bases between. This CDR3 contains 14 residues. CDR3: CSAQDRRWSHEQFF. CDR3 nucleotides: TGCAGTGCCCAAGACCGGAGATGGAGCCATGAGCAGTTCTTC.

The CDR3 loop is CASSYVGLGELFF. The CDR3 DNA is TGTGCCAGCAGTTATGTCGGCCTTGGGGAGCTGTTTTTT. This rearrangement joins TRBV6-1 to TRBJ2-2; no clear D. The germline V gene encodes CDR1 MNHNS and CDR2 SASEGT. V was trimmed by 5 bases and J by 8 bases, leaving 12 bases between them. CDR3 size: 13 residues.

In this sample, this clonotype turned up many times. In DNA, the CDR3 is TGTGCCAGCAGCTTAGGGGGGGGGGCCTACGAGCAGTACTTC. This sequence encodes CASSLGGGAYEQYF. The rearrangement joins TRBV11-2 to TRBJ2-7, with TRBD2 matching 7 bases. The CDR3 extends over 14 amino acids. J gave up 2 bases and V 1 base, and 2 bases lay outside the gene matches. Per germline, CDR1 SGHAT and CDR2 FQNNGV.

This clonotype was observed many times. The J gene is TRBJ1-1, the V gene TRBV19; 8 nucleotides align to TRBD1. The CDR3 covers 13 residues. The junction had 4 bases not matched to a gene; V was cut back by 9 bases and J by 1 base. From germline, CDR1 is LNHDA and CDR2 SQIVND (reference sequence). The CDR3 sequence: CASSDRGNTEAFF. DNA of the CDR3: TGTGCCAGCAGCGACAGGGGGAACACTGAAGCTTTCTTT.

The chain recombines TRBV11-3 with TRBJ2-1; 8 positions agree with TRBD2. V was pared by 5 bases and J by 3 bases, with 6 bases of the junction left unmatched. The CDR3 consists of 15 residues. Germline CDR1 SGHNT, CDR2 YENEEA. The CDR3 region is CASSLGTRHYNEQFF. The CDR3 DNA reads as TGTGCCAGCAGCCTCGGGACTAGACACTACAATGAGCAGTTCTTC.

This clonotype was seen at least ten times. This chain links TRBV28 with TRBJ2-1; 7 nucleotides agree with TRBD2. CDR1 and CDR2 (germline): MDHEN, SYDVKM. J gave up 9 bases and V 2 bases, and 7 bases lay outside the gene matches. This CDR3 is built from 14 residues. The CDR3 is CASSLPGLVIEQFF. CDR3 DNA sequence: TGTGCCAGCAGTTTACCCGGACTAGTTATTGAGCAGTTCTTC.

The chain is built from TRBV4-1 and TRBJ1-4; possibly TRBD1 for D (5 bases). With 0 bases removed from V and 7 bases from J, the gap between germline ends came to 21 bases. The CDR3 length is 18 residues. Germline loops: CDR1 MGHRA, CDR2 YSYEKL. In DNA, the CDR3 is TGCGCCAGCAGCCAAGAGGGGGATCGGCTCTTTAGAAGTGAAAAACTGTTTTTT. This translates into CASSQEGDRLFRSEKLFF.

This chain uses TRBV27 with TRBJ1-6, with D maybe TRBD1 (5 bases). From germline, CDR1 is MNHEY and CDR2 SMNVEV (reference sequence). The germline V and J ends were trimmed by 6 bases and 2 bases, with 11 bases remaining between them. The CDR3 has 15 amino acids. The CDR3 sequence: CASSLGAAYNSPLHF. Here the CDR3 DNA reads TGTGCCAGCAGCCTAGGGGCAGCCTATAATTCACCCCTCCACTTT.

This clonotype was seen a few times. The genes are TRBV5-4 and TRBJ2-7, with 14 bases matching TRBD2. The length of the CDR3 is 15 residues. After removal of 3 bases from V and 3 bases from J, the junction contained 2 bases not matched to a gene. Per germline, CDR1 SGHNT and CDR2 YYREEE (reference sequence). CDR3 coding DNA: TGTGCCAGCAGCTACGGGACTAGCGGGGGCTACGAGCAGTACTTC. Amino acid sequence: CASSYGTSGGYEQYF.

This clonotype was seen more than once but under ten times. The chain links TRBV20-1 to TRBJ1-2; D is unclear. This CDR3 contains 13 residues. The germline gives CDR1 DFQATT, CDR2 SNEGSKA (reference sequence). V lost 0 bases, J lost 4 bases, and 9 bases lay in between. CDR3 coding DNA: TGCAGTGCTAGAGATCCGGGAGCCTATGGCTACACCTTC. Translating gives CSARDPGAYGYTF.

This chain links TRBV6-1 with TRBJ2-5, with D possibly being TRBD1 (6 bases). V dropped 6 bases and J dropped 4 bases, with 15 bases sitting between them. Germline assignment: CDR1 MNHNS and CDR2 SASEGT. This CDR3 has 14 amino acids. In DNA, the CDR3 is TGTGCCAGCAGACGACAGGTTTCGGGAGAGACCCAGTACTTC. The encoded protein is CASRRQVSGETQYF.

V usage is TRBV5-8 and J usage is TRBJ1-1; 8 bases fit TRBD1. V was pared by 4 bases and J by 0 bases, with 5 bases of the junction left unmatched. This CDR3 region has 15 residues. Germline V gene data show CDR1 as SGHTS and CDR2 as YDEGEE. CDR3 residues: CASSAGQAMNTEAFF. The CDR3 DNA reads as TGTGCCAGCAGCGCGGGACAGGCAATGAACACTGAAGCTTTCTTT.

As regards this clonotype: Possible read error: a much larger clone is one base away. This chain connects TRBV12-3 or TRBV12-4 to TRBJ2-1; D is perhaps TRBD1 or TRBD2 (5 bases each). Deletions cut 4 bases from V and 8 bases from J, with 18 bases between. This CDR3 has 15 amino acids. CDR3 residues: CASSSRDPDADEQFF. The DNA of the CDR3 is TGTGCCAGCAGTTCCCGGGACCCCGACGCCGATGAGCAGTTCTTC.

A few counts support this clonotype. V is TRBV5-6 and J is TRBJ1-1; the D gene is possibly TRBD1 (5 bases). V gave up 2 bases and J gave up 5 bases, with 10 bases separating them. Germline CDR1 SGHDT, CDR2 YYEEEE. The CDR3 is 13 amino acids. The CDR3 loop reads CASSFPGLTEAFF. In nucleotides, the CDR3 is TGTGCCAGCAGCTTTCCGGGGCTGACTGAAGCTTTCTTT.

This clonotype appeared many times. The chain carries TRBV27 and TRBJ2-7; 8 bases line up with TRBD1. This CDR3 spans 13 amino acids. The germline CDR1 and CDR2 sequences are MNHEY and SMNVEV (reference sequence). V shed 3 bases and J 5 bases; nucleotides not matched to a gene: 3. The CDR3 coding sequence is TGTGCCAGCAGTTTCGTGGGACAGGACGAGCAGTACTTC. It specifies CASSFVGQDEQYF.

This clonotype has a handful of counts. The chain links TRBV12-3 or TRBV12-4 to TRBJ1-1, with D perhaps TRBD1 (5 bases). This CDR3 is 15 amino acids long. Trimming took 6 bases from V and 3 from J, leaving 17 bases between them. CDR3 sequence reads: CASSPLRRGHTEAFF. The CDR3 DNA follows: TGTGCCAGCAGCCCCCTGCGAAGGGGCCACACTGAAGCTTTCTTT.

About this clonotype itself: Possible read error: a much larger clone is one base away. The chain uses TRBV19 and TRBJ1-1, with D uncertain. The CDR3 length is 13 residues. The V end was cut by 11 bases, the J end by 6 bases, with 19 bases between. Germline CDR1 and CDR2: LNHDA and SQIVND (reference sequence). The CDR3 DNA reads TGTGCCGGTATCCTGGAGGGTTACGCTGAAGCTTTCTTT. Residues: CAGILEGYAEAFF.

Details on this clonotype: Possible read error: a much larger clone is one base away. Because it lacks the conserved phenylalanine or tryptophan at the end, this CDR3 is likely a read error. The rearrangement links TRBV30 to TRBJ1-3; D remains unclear. This CDR3 is 13 amino acids long. Germline-derived CDR1 and CDR2 are GTSNPN and SVGIG (reference sequence). Trimming left V 2 bases short and J 8 bases short, with 13 bases between. The CDR3 bases are TGTGCCTGGAGTATGGGAAGGTCTGACACCATATATCTT. Translating it yields CAWSMGRSDTIYL.

This chain uses TRBV9 with TRBJ2-3; 16 nucleotides align to TRBD2. Germline V gene sequence: CDR1 SGDLS, CDR2 YYNGEE. This CDR3 comprises 18 residues. J was trimmed by 5 bases and V by 0 bases; bases with no gene match: 6. CDR3 DNA sequence: TGTGCCAGCAGCGTAGCCCCGGGACTAGCGGGGGGGCAAGATACGCAGTATTTT. This sequence encodes CASSVAPGLAGGQDTQYF.

The DNA for the CDR3 is TGCAGTGCAGGGGATAATCAGCCCCAGCATTTT. Translation: CSAGDNQPQHF. The chain employs TRBV20-1 and TRBJ1-5; tentative D call: TRBD1 (5 bases). The germline gives CDR1 DFQATT, CDR2 SNEGSKA (reference sequence). V was cut by 6 bases and J by 4 bases, with 7 bases left in between. This CDR3 is 11 amino acids long.

In this sample, this clonotype turned up many times. The CDR3: CASTPGGGGTEAFF. DNA of the CDR3: TGTGCCAGCACCCCCGGTGGAGGGGGCACTGAAGCTTTCTTT. The chain recombines TRBV2 with TRBJ1-1; D is perhaps TRBD1 (6 bases). V shed 7 bases and J shed 4 bases, with 16 bases lying between them. The CDR3 contains 14 residues. Germline CDR1 and CDR2: SNHLY and FYNNEI.